What follows are 8 T cell receptor beta chains derived from one specimen sequenced in a study of lymphopenia after photon versus proton radiotherapy. Clones were sequenced by immunoSEQ multiplex PCR, and TCRdb holds only the in-frame ones, with some missing. The sample includes about 26,000 clones, over 80% of them seen just once. The sequences come from peripheral blood, collected from a patient treated with photon-based radiotherapy. The source is a woman aged 45-59 years with pancreatic cancer.

This clone has only one observation. This sequence joins TRBV5-6 and TRBJ2-1, with a weak D call TRBD2 (6 bases). The CDR3 extends over 16 amino acids. Trimming removed 2 bases from V and 0 bases from J, with 12 bases in between. CDR1 is SGHDT, CDR2 YYEEEE, per germline. CDR3 region: CASSFAGLGSYNEQFF. CDR3 in DNA: TGTGCCAGCAGCTTTGCGGGACTTGGCTCCTACAATGAGCAGTTCTTC.

The chain couples TRBV10-3 to TRBJ2-7, with D perhaps matching TRBD1 (6 bases). Germline V lookup: CDR1 ENHRY, CDR2 SYGVKD. V was pared by 2 bases and J by 5 bases, with 13 bases between. The CDR3 totals 14 residues. CDR3 bases: TGTGCCATCAGTGAGGTATACAGGGTAAACGAGCAGTACTTC. This translates into CAISEVYRVNEQYF.

This sequence joins TRBV7-2 and TRBJ2-1, with 8 bases lining up with TRBD1. The J segment lost 7 bases and the V segment lost 5 bases, leaving 10 bases of the junction unmatched. The CDR3 extends over 15 amino acids. Germline V lookup: CDR1 SGHTA, CDR2 FQGNSA. The CDR3 reads CASSPDRGVWNEQFF. The CDR3 bases are TGTGCCAGCAGCCCTGACAGGGGAGTTTGGAATGAGCAGTTCTTC.

The chain employs TRBV6-6 and TRBJ2-7, with 7 bases fitting TRBD1. Germline V gives CDR1 MNHNY, CDR2 SVGAGI (reference sequence). This CDR3 is built from 11 residues. The J segment lost 7 bases and the V segment lost 6 bases, leaving 3 bases of the junction unmatched. The CDR3 protein is CASRGQREQYF. CDR3 bases: TGTGCCAGCAGGGGACAGCGGGAGCAGTACTTC.

J is TRBJ1-1 and V is TRBV6-1; D is unresolved. The CDR3 length is 11 residues. V was shortened by 7 bases and J by 1 base, with 4 bases between the two germline ends. Germline CDR1 reads MNHNS; CDR2 reads SASEGT. The CDR3 nucleotides read TGTGCCAGCAAAGAGAACACTGAAGCTTTCTTT. It is translated as CASKENTEAFF.

CDR3 nucleotide sequence: TGCAGCGTTGAAGATCCACACATTAACTATGGCTACACCTTC. It specifies CSVEDPHINYGYTF. V is TRBV29-1 and J is TRBJ1-2; no definite D call. Germline V CDR1 and CDR2: SQVTM, ANQGSEA. V lost 0 bases and J 1 base, leaving 9 bases between the germline ends. The CDR3 consists of 14 residues.

V gene TRBV28 combines with J gene TRBJ2-7; perhaps TRBD1 as D (5 bases). Trimming took 4 bases from V and 0 from J, leaving 16 bases between them. Germline CDR1 is MDHEN and CDR2 is SYDVKM. The CDR3 totals 16 residues. CDR3 loop: CASSSQGPESSYEQYF. In DNA form, the CDR3 reads TGTGCCAGCAGTTCTCAGGGTCCCGAGTCCTCCTACGAGCAGTACTTC. The variable domain in full, completed from reference TRBV28 and TRBJ2-7, reads DVKVTQSSRYLVKRTGEKVFLECVQDMDHENMFWYRQDPGLGLRLIYFSYDVKMKEKGDIPEGYSVSREKKERFSLILESASTNQTSMYLCASSSQGPESSYEQYFGPGTRLTVT.

The rearrangement joins TRBV5-8 to TRBJ2-1; 12 positions match TRBD2. The CDR3 spans 15 residues. The V segment lost 4 bases and the J segment 9 bases; nucleotides outside the gene matches: 8. CDR1 and CDR2 (germline): SGHTS, YDEGEE. The CDR3 reads CASSPTSGSTGEQFF. The CDR3 region has the DNA TGTGCCAGCAGCCCGACTAGCGGGAGTACGGGTGAGCAGTTCTTC.